The source of this T cell receptor (beta chain) is a study of blood T cell repertoires in COVID-19. Looking at the study overall: Spain, Italy and the United States supplied samples that represented acute and convalescent COVID-19. T cells, B-cell-depleted T cells, or PBMCs provided the cDNA or gDNA that served as material.

Per the authors' pipeline: Nucleated cell counts were estimated from reference gene primer amplification. Assay: immunoSEQ multiplex PCR; the TCRdb copy retains only in-frame clones and omits some. Clone size and V and J calls were adopted from that table, with D and trimming inferred from the DNA. The repertoire holds around 130,000 clones, around 86% seen once, with about 5.6% in the top ten. This CDR3 comprises 11 residues. Trimming left V 4 bases short and J 8 bases short, with 8 bases between. In germline, CDR1 is GTSNPN, CDR2 SVGIG (reference sequence). Sequenced sample: peripheral blood. The receptor's source is a human donor in a cohort sampled during active COVID-19. The chain couples TRBV30 to TRBJ1-4; the D is unclear. The CDR3 DNA follows: TGTGCCTGGATGCGGGGAGAAAAACTGTTTTTT. Translated: CAWMRGEKLFF.